This T cell receptor beta chain was captured in a study of blood T cell repertoires in COVID-19. Study as a whole: PBMCs, B-cell-depleted T cells, or T cells were the source of the cDNA or gDNA that made up the material.

Profiling relied on immunoSEQ multiplex PCR, and the TCRdb table lists in-frame clones only, not all of them. The profile shows a few hundred thousand clones, approximately 91% of them singletons. Recruitment covered about two dozen US areas and drew participants whose ages spanned 18 to 89 years. Which cohort a participant joined came from the clinical history participants gave. Trimming at V came to 2 bases and at J to 0 bases, leaving 1 base not matched to a gene. The CDR3 extends over 15 amino acids. Germline V gene lookup returns CDR1 SGHNT and CDR2 YYREEE (reference sequence). The source is a woman aged 40 to 55 who had recovered from COVID-19. The chain couples TRBV5-4 to TRBJ2-1; 8 bases match TRBD2. Sequencing was done on a sample of PBMCs or T cells enriched from blood (not recorded which). CDR3 sequence reads: CASSFTSGSYNEQFF. The CDR3 DNA is TGTGCCAGCAGCTTTACTAGCGGCTCCTACAATGAGCAGTTCTTC.